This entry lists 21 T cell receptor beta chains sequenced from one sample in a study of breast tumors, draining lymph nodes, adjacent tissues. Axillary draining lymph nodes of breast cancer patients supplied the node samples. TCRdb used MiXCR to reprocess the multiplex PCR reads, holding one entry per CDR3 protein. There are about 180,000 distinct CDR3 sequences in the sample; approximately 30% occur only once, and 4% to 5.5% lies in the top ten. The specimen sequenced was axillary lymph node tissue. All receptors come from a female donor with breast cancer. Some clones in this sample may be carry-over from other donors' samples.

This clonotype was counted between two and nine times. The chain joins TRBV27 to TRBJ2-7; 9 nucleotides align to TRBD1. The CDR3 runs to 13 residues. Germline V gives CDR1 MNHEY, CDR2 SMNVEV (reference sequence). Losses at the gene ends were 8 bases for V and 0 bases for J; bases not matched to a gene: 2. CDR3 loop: CASWDRASYEQYF. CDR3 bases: TGTGCCAGCTGGGACAGGGCCTCCTACGAGCAGTACTTC.

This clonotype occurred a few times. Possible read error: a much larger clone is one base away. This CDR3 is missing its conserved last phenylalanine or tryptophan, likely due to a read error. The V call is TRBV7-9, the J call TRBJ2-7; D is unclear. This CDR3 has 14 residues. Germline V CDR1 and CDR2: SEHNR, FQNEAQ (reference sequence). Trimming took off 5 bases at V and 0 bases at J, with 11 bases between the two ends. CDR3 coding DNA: TGTGCCAGCAGCCACCTGACATTCTCCTACGAGCAGTACCTC. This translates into CASSHLTFSYEQYL.

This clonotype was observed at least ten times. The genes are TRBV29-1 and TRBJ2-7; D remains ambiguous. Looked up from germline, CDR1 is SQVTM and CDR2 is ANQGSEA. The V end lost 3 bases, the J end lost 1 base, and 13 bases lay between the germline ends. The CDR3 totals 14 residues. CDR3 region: CSVDRLGGSYEQYF. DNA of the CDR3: TGCAGCGTTGACCGGCTGGGCGGATCCTACGAGCAGTACTTC.

CDR3 sequence (DNA): TGCAGTGCTCGGACAGGGGGGAGCTCTGGAAACACCGGGGAGCTGTTTTTT. Its translation: CSARTGGSSGNTGELFF. The rearrangement joins TRBV20-1 to TRBJ2-2; 10 bases are a match to TRBD1. Germline V gives CDR1 DFQATT, CDR2 SNEGSKA (reference sequence). The CDR3 spans 17 residues. Trimming cost V 5 bases and J 2 bases; bases outside gene matches: 11.

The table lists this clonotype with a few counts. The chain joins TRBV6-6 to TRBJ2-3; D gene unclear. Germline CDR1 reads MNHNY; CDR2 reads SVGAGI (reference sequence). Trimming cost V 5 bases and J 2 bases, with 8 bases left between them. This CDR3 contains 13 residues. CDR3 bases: TGTGCCAGCAGTCACGTCCTCACAGATACGCAGTATTTT. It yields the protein CASSHVLTDTQYF.

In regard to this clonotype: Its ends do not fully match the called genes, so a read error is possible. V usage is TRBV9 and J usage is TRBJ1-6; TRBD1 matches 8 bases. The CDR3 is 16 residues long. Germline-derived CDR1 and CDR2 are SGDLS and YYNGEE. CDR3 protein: CASSAGQGQRSSPLHF. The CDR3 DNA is TGCGCCAGCAGCGCCGGACAGGGCCAACGTAGTTCACCCCTCCACTTT.

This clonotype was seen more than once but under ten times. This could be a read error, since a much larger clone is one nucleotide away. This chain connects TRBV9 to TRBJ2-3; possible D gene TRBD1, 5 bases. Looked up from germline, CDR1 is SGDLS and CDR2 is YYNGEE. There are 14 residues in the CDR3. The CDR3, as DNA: TGTGCCAGCAACCAAGGACAAACCAAAGATACGCAGTCTTTT. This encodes CASNQGQTKDTQSF.

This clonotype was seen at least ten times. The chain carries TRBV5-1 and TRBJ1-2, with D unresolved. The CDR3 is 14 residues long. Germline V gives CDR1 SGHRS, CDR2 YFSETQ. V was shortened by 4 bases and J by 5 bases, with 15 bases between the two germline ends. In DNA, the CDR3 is TGCGCCAGCAGCCCCCTTGGAGAAGGTTATGGCTACACCTTC. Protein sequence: CASSPLGEGYGYTF.

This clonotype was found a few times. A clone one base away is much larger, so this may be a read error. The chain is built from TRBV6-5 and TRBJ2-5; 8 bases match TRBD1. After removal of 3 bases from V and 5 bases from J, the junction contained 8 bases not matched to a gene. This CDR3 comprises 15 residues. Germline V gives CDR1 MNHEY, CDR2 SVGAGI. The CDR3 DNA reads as TGTGCCAGCAGTTATCGGGCAGGGGGCCAGGAGACCCAGTACTTC. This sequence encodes CASSYRAGGQETQYF.

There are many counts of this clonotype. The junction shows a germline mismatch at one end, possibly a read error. CDR3 amino acids: CASSYRDRVEIF. In DNA form, the CDR3 reads TGTGCCAGCAGTTACCGCGACAGGGTCGAGATTTTT. The chain links TRBV6-6 to TRBJ1-4; 7 nucleotides agree with TRBD1. Germline CDR1 MNHNY, CDR2 SVGAGI (reference sequence). The CDR3 totals 12 residues.

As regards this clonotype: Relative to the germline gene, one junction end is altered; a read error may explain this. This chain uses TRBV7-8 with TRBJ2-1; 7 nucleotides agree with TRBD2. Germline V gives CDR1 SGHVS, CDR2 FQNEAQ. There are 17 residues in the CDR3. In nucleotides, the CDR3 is TGTGCCAGCAGCCCCCCCCTAGCGGTAGTAGTCTACAATGAGCAGTCCTTC. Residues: CASSPPLAVVVYNEQSF.

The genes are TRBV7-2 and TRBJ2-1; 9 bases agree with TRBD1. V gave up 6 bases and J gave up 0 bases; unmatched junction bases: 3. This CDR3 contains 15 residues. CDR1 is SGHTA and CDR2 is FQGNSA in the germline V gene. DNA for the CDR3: TGTGCCAGCAGGGGGACAGGGAGCTCCTACAATGAGCAGTTCTTC. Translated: CASRGTGSSYNEQFF. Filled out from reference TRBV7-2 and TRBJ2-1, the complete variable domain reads GAGVSQSPSNKVTEKGKDVELRCDPISGHTALYWYRQSLGQGLEFLIYFQGNSAPDKSGLPSDRFSAERTGGSVSTLTIQRTQQEDSAVYLCASRGTGSSYNEQFFGPGTRLTVL.

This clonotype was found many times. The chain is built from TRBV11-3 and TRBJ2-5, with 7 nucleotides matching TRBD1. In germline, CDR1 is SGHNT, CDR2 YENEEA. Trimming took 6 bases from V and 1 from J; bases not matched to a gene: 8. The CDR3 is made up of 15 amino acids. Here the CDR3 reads CASSPQGQVQETQYF. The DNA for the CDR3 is TGTGCCAGCAGTCCACAAGGACAGGTCCAAGAGACCCAGTACTTC.

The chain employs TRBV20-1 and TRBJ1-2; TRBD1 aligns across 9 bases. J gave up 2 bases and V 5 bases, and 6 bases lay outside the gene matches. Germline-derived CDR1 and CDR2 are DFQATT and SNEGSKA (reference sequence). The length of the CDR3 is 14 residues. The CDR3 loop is CSAETGGQNYGYTF. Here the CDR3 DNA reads TGCAGTGCTGAGACAGGGGGACAGAACTATGGCTACACCTTC.

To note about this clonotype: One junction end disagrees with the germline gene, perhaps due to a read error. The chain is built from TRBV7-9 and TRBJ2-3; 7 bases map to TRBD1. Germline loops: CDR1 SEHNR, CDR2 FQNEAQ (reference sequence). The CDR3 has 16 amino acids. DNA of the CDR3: TGCGCCAGCAGCCCGACCACAGGGGCCCACACAGATACGCAGTACTTT. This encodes CASSPTTGAHTDTQYF.

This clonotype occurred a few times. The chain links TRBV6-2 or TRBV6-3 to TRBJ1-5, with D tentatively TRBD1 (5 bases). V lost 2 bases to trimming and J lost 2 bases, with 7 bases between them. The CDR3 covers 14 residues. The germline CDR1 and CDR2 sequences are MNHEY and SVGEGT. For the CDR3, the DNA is TGTGCCAGCAGTTACATCAGGGGCAATCAGCCCCAGCATTTT. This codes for CASSYIRGNQPQHF.

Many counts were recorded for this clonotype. CDR3 sequence reads: CASSRSPSGALGGYTF. For the CDR3, the DNA is TGTGCCAGCAGTCGTTCCCCCTCAGGGGCTCTGGGTGGCTACACCTTC. The chain recombines TRBV6-4 with TRBJ1-2; D is perhaps TRBD1 (6 bases). The length of the CDR3 is 16 residues. V dropped 5 bases and J dropped 7 bases, with 23 bases sitting between them. Germline-derived CDR1 and CDR2 are MRHNA and SNTAGT.

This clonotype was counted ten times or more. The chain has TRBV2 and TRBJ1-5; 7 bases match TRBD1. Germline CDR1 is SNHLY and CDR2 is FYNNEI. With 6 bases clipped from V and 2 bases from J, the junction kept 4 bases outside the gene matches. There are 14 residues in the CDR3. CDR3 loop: CASSGTGGNQPQHF. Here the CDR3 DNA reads TGTGCCAGCAGCGGTACAGGGGGCAATCAGCCCCAGCATTTT.

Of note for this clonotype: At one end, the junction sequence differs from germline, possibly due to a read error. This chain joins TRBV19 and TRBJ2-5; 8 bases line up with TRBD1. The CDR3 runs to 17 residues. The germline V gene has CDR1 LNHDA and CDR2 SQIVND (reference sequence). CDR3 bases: TGTGCCAGTAGTATAGATCCTCGGACAGGGATAGGGGAGACCCAGTCCTTC. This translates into CASSIDPRTGIGETQSF.

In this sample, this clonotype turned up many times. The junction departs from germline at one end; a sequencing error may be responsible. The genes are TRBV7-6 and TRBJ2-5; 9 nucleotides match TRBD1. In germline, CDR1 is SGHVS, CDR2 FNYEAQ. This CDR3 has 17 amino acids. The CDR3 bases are TGTGCCAGCAGCCGTAGTGGGACAGGGAGGTTAGGAGAGCCCCAGTACTTC. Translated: CASSRSGTGRLGEPQYF.

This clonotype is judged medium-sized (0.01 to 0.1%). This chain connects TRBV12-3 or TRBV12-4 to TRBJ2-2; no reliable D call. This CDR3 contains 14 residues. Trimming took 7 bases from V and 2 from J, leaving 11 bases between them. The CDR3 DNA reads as TGTGCCAGCACCCCCGTGAGTAACACCGGGGAGCTGTTTTTT. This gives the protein CASTPVSNTGELFF.